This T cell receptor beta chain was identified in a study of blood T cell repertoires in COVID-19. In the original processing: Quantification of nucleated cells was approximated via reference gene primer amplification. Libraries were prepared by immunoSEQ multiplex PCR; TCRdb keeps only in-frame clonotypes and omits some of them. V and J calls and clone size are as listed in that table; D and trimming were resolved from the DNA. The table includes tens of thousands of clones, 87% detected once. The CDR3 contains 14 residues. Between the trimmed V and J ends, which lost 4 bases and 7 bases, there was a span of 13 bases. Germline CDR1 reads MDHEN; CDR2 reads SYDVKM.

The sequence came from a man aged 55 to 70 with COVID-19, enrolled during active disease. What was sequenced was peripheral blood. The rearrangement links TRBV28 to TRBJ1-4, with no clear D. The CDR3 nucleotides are TGTGCCAGCAGTTCAGACAAGGAGGGTGAAAAACTGTTTTTT. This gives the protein CASSSDKEGEKLFF.